A single sample gave rise to the 31 T cell receptor beta chains below, sequenced in a study of Ad26.COV2.S vaccination and SARS-CoV-2 variants. Treatment noted: approximately 18 received Ad26.COV2.S at low or high dose, single or two shots; several received placebo; per-sample allocation not given. The investigators took samples on day 63 after the first vaccine or placebo injection. The table came from immunoSEQ multiplex PCR; TCRdb's copy has only in-frame clones and leaves some out. The repertoire has about 420,000 clones, over 75% of them found once; the top ten carry approximately 4%. Sequenced material: peripheral blood, taken in a trial of Ad26.COV2.S vaccine versus placebo. Every receptor here comes from a person aged 18-60 years who received the Ad26.COV2.S COVID-19 vaccine or a placebo.

The V gene is TRBV27, the J gene TRBJ2-2; D is ambiguous. The CDR3 is 13 amino acids. Germline V gives CDR1 MNHEY, CDR2 SMNVEV (reference sequence). Trimming cost V 8 bases and J 1 base, with 8 bases left between them. Here the CDR3 reads CASWRLNTGELFF. Here the CDR3 DNA reads TGTGCCAGCTGGCGCTTGAACACCGGGGAGCTGTTTTTT.

The chain is built from TRBV21-1 and TRBJ1-5; TRBD1, the table's D call, lacks a check against the DNA. TRBV21-1 is marked as a pseudogene. CDR3 length: 15 amino acids. The CDR3 here is CASRSGTGDGQPQHF. CDR3 in DNA: TGTGCCAGCAGATCCGGGACAGGGGACGGTCAGCCCCAGCATTTT.

V and J are TRBV6-2 or TRBV6-3 and TRBJ1-1; D call uncertain. The CDR3 runs to 13 residues. Trimming left V 5 bases short and J 3 bases short, with 10 bases between. Germline CDR1 MNHEY, CDR2 SVGEGT. The CDR3 loop is CASSRLLHTEAFF. The CDR3 coding sequence is TGTGCCAGCAGTAGACTCCTTCACACTGAAGCTTTCTTT.

The chain combines TRBV2 with TRBJ2-7; maybe TRBD2 (6 bases). Germline V CDR1 and CDR2: SNHLY, FYNNEI. V gave up 0 bases and J gave up 5 bases, with 23 bases separating them. This CDR3 region has 18 residues. The DNA for the CDR3 is TGTGCCAGCAGTGAAGCTTTAATACAGGCCCACGGCGGGGACGAGCAGTACTTC. It is translated as CASSEALIQAHGGDEQYF.

This clone was counted once. This chain connects TRBV4-3 to TRBJ1-1; D is unclear. The germline V gene has CDR1 LGHNA and CDR2 YSLEER. V lost 4 bases, J lost 5 bases, and 11 bases lay in between. The CDR3 loop spans 13 amino acids. CDR3 loop: CASSPDPLTEAFF. DNA for the CDR3: TGCGCCAGCAGCCCGGATCCACTAACTGAAGCTTTCTTT.

The count of this clone is one. The gene calls are TRBV11-2 and TRBJ1-2, with unresolved D. Trimming removed 1 base from V and 4 bases from J, with 10 bases in between. CDR1 is SGHAT and CDR2 is FQNNGV in the germline V gene. The CDR3 totals 14 residues. The CDR3 sequence: CASSLGSVPYGYTF. DNA of the CDR3: TGTGCCAGCAGCTTAGGTTCAGTCCCCTATGGCTACACCTTC. The whole variable domain, filled in from reference TRBV11-2 and TRBJ1-2, reads EAGVAQSPRYKIIEKRQSVAFWCNPISGHATLYWYQQILGQGPKLLIQFQNNGVVDDSQLPKDRFSAERLKGVDSTLKIQPAKLEDSAVYLCASSLGSVPYGYTFGSGTRLTVV.

The chain carries TRBV28 and TRBJ1-4, with unresolved D. Germline V CDR1 and CDR2: MDHEN, SYDVKM. The CDR3 consists of 12 residues. The V and J ends lost 2 bases and 13 bases respectively, with 11 bases between them. The CDR3 loop reads CASSLDLGILFF. Here the CDR3 DNA reads TGTGCCAGCAGTTTAGACCTGGGGATACTGTTTTTT.

The chain is built from TRBV5-4 and TRBJ1-2; D perhaps matches TRBD1 (5 bases). The CDR3 is made up of 14 amino acids. V lost 0 bases and J lost 8, with 14 bases in between. Germline V gives CDR1 SGHNT, CDR2 YYREEE (reference sequence). CDR3 in amino acids: CASSLGGVAPGYTF. The CDR3 bases are TGTGCCAGCAGCTTGGGGGGGGTGGCGCCGGGCTACACCTTC.

V is TRBV6-5 and J is TRBJ2-5, with TRBD2 matching 8 bases. J was trimmed by 3 bases and V by 5 bases; bases with no gene match: 8. The CDR3 consists of 15 residues. Germline CDR1 reads MNHEY; CDR2 reads SVGAGI. The CDR3 nucleotides are TGTGCCAGCAGTCGGGGGGGATCCTTTAAAGAGACCCAGTACTTC. Translating it yields CASSRGGSFKETQYF.

The rearrangement links TRBV5-6 to TRBJ1-1; 10 bases align to TRBD1. V lost 4 bases, J lost 5 bases, and 5 bases stayed unmatched. The CDR3 is made up of 14 amino acids. In germline, CDR1 is SGHDT, CDR2 YYEEEE. The CDR3 sequence is CASSRGQGITEAFF. The CDR3 region has the DNA TGTGCCAGCAGCCGGGGACAGGGGATAACTGAAGCTTTCTTT.

The J gene is TRBJ1-4, the V gene TRBV27, with D unresolved. Germline V gene lookup returns CDR1 MNHEY and CDR2 SMNVEV (reference sequence). Trimming took off 8 bases at V and 0 bases at J, with 7 bases between the two ends. This CDR3 spans 13 amino acids. The CDR3 is CASSISTNEKLFF. CDR3 coding DNA: TGTGCCAGCTCGATTTCAACTAATGAAAAACTGTTTTTT. The entire variable domain, with the rest obtained from reference TRBV27 and TRBJ1-4, is as follows: EAQVTQNPRYLITVTGKKLTVTCSQNMNHEYMSWYRQDPGLGLRQIYYSMNVEVTDKGDVPEGYKVSRKEKRNFPLILESPSPNQTSLYFCASSISTNEKLFFGSGTQLSVL.

This clone is a singleton in its sample. This chain links TRBV27 with TRBJ2-7; TRBD1 matches 9 bases. Germline CDR1 is MNHEY and CDR2 is SMNVEV (reference sequence). V was pared by 5 bases and J by 0 bases, with 11 bases of the junction left unmatched. The CDR3 consists of 17 residues. As DNA, the CDR3 is TGTGCCAGCAGTCCCCTTCCCGGACAGGGGAGCTCCTACGAGCAGTACTTC. This gives the protein CASSPLPGQGSSYEQYF.

This clone was recorded once. The gene calls are TRBV10-3 and TRBJ1-2, with unresolved D. CDR3 size: 10 residues. Trimming left V 6 bases short and J 6 bases short, with 5 bases between. From germline, CDR1 is ENHRY and CDR2 SYGVKD. CDR3 in DNA: TGTGCCATCAGGGAACATGGCTACACCTTC. Amino acids: CAIREHGYTF.

This clone was seen a single time. The chain couples TRBV18 to TRBJ1-2; D gene unclear. This CDR3 is 14 amino acids long. Per the germline V gene, CDR1 is KGHSH and CDR2 is LQKENI. V lost 3 bases and J 8 bases, leaving 16 bases between the germline ends. The CDR3 DNA reads TGTGCCAGCTCACCCCTTACCGGTCCCGGGGGCTACACCTTC. The encoded protein is CASSPLTGPGGYTF.

The chain employs TRBV9 and TRBJ1-4, with 9 bases aligning to TRBD1. This CDR3 contains 16 residues. CDR1 is SGDLS, CDR2 YYNGEE, per germline. After removal of 3 bases from V and 7 bases from J, the junction contained 10 bases not matched to a gene. This CDR3 reads CASSAGTGPVGEKLFF. The CDR3 nucleotides are TGTGCCAGCAGCGCCGGGACAGGGCCAGTCGGTGAAAAACTGTTTTTT.

The chain is built from TRBV6-1 and TRBJ1-3; tentative D call: TRBD1 (5 bases). The V and J ends lost 0 bases and 0 bases respectively, with 9 bases between them. The CDR3 runs to 16 residues. CDR1 and CDR2 (germline): MNHNS, SASEGT. CDR3 amino acids: CASSEARDYSGNTIYF. DNA for the CDR3: TGTGCCAGCAGTGAAGCCAGGGATTACTCTGGAAACACCATATATTTT.

This clone was picked up one time. The genes are TRBV27 and TRBJ2-7; 8 bases align to TRBD1. The CDR3 loop spans 15 amino acids. With V trimmed by 2 bases and J by 2 bases, 5 bases remained unmatched. The germline gives CDR1 MNHEY, CDR2 SMNVEV (reference sequence). Here the CDR3 DNA reads TGTGCCAGCAGTTTAGGGGGACAGGCTCCCTACGAGCAGTACTTC. The encoded protein is CASSLGGQAPYEQYF.

The chain employs TRBV24-1 and TRBJ2-3, with unresolved D. Trimming shortened V by 4 bases and J by 0 bases, and 13 bases separated the two germline ends. Germline CDR1 reads KGHDR; CDR2 reads SFDVKD. CDR3 size: 16 residues. Here the CDR3 DNA reads TGTGCCACCAGTGACCCCGCCAATGGGAGCACAGATACGCAGTATTTT. Encoded protein: CATSDPANGSTDTQYF.

The chain couples TRBV7-9 to TRBJ2-1, with 7 nucleotides matching TRBD2. The V gene end was trimmed by 7 bases and the J gene end by 9 bases; junction bases not matched to a gene: 9. This CDR3 has 13 residues. Germline assignment: CDR1 SEHNR and CDR2 FQNEAQ (reference sequence). The CDR3 DNA sequence: TGTGCCAGCACGGCGGGGGAGGTCGGTGAGCAGTTCTTC. Translating it yields CASTAGEVGEQFF.

The CDR3 DNA sequence: TGTGCCAGCAGCTCCTCCGGGTCTAACTCCTACGAGCAGTACTTC. Its protein is CASSSSGSNSYEQYF. This chain joins TRBV28 and TRBJ2-7; no reliable D call. The V gene lost 6 bases and the J gene lost 0 bases, with 15 bases spanning the gap. The CDR3 has 15 residues. Germline values: CDR1 MDHEN, CDR2 SYDVKM.

The chain has TRBV11-2 and TRBJ2-7; D not resolved. Germline-derived CDR1 and CDR2 are SGHAT and FQNNGV. The CDR3 extends over 14 amino acids. Trimming shortened V by 5 bases and J by 10 bases, and 21 bases separated the two germline ends. CDR3 sequence: CASSGEEIPTSQYF. CDR3 DNA: TGTGCCAGCAGCGGAGAGGAGATTCCTACGAGTCAGTACTTC.

The rearrangement links TRBV7-9 to TRBJ2-7; D might be TRBD2 (6 bases). Trimming left V 7 bases short and J 4 bases short, with 14 bases between. The CDR3 sequence is 13 residues long. Per germline, CDR1 SEHNR and CDR2 FQNEAQ (reference sequence). The CDR3 DNA reads TGTGCCAGCACCTGGGGGACTCTATACGAGCAGTACTTC. Amino acid sequence: CASTWGTLYEQYF. The full variable domain, in which reference TRBV7-9 and TRBJ2-7 provide the parts outside the CDR3, is DTGVSQNPRHKITKRGQNVTFRCDPISEHNRLYWYRQTLGQGPEFLTYFQNEAQLEKSRLLSDRFSAERPKGSFSTLEIQRTEQGDSAMYLCASTWGTLYEQYFGPGTRLTVT.

The rearrangement links TRBV9 to TRBJ2-1; D remains unclear. V gave up 0 bases and J gave up 0 bases, with 13 bases separating them. Germline lookup yields CDR1 SGDLS and CDR2 YYNGEE. The CDR3 sequence is 17 residues long. This CDR3 reads CASSVGGPDPSYNEQFF. CDR3 nucleotide sequence: TGTGCCAGCAGCGTAGGAGGTCCGGACCCCTCCTACAATGAGCAGTTCTTC.

This chain connects TRBV6-4 to TRBJ2-1; TRBD2 agrees at 14 bases. The germline V gene encodes CDR1 MRHNA and CDR2 SNTAGT. The trim removed 5 bases at V and 8 bases at J, leaving 5 bases unmatched. This CDR3 region has 15 residues. CDR3 bases: TGTGCCAGCAGTACCGGACTAGCGGGGGGAGATGAGCAGTTCTTC. It codes for CASSTGLAGGDEQFF.

This rearrangement joins TRBV7-2 to TRBJ1-3; 7 nucleotides match TRBD1. The CDR3 spans 16 residues. Per germline, CDR1 SGHTA and CDR2 FQGNSA. V shed 5 bases and J 2 bases; nucleotides not matched to a gene: 9. The CDR3 loop is CASSALAGTAGNTIYF. In DNA, the CDR3 is TGTGCCAGCAGCGCCTTGGCCGGGACAGCTGGAAACACCATATATTTT.

The CDR3 DNA follows: TGTGCCAGCGGGCCAGGGGGAATCGGTGAGCAGTTCTTC. Translated: CASGPGGIGEQFF. The chain combines TRBV28 with TRBJ2-1, with 7 nucleotides matching TRBD1. CDR1 and CDR2 from the germline V gene are MDHEN and SYDVKM. J was trimmed by 9 bases and V by 8 bases; bases with no gene match: 10. CDR3 length: 13 amino acids.

The rearrangement uses TRBV7-3 and TRBJ1-3; 8 nucleotides align to TRBD1. After removal of 4 bases from V and 6 bases from J, the junction contained 5 bases not matched to a gene. The CDR3 covers 14 residues. The germline V gene encodes CDR1 SGHTA and CDR2 FQGTGA. For the CDR3, the DNA is TGTGCCAGCAGCTCCGGGACAGGAAAAAACACCATATATTTT. This codes for CASSSGTGKNTIYF.

This chain joins TRBV30 and TRBJ2-7; possible D gene TRBD1, 6 bases. Germline V CDR1 and CDR2: GTSNPN, SVGIG (reference sequence). Trimming left V 2 bases short and J 2 bases short, with 13 bases between. The CDR3 consists of 14 residues. The DNA of the CDR3 is TGTGCCTGGAGTATCGGGGCAGGGGCCTACGAGCAGTACTTC. It specifies CAWSIGAGAYEQYF.

The chain is built from TRBV30 and TRBJ2-1; 11 nucleotides agree with TRBD2. Germline lookup yields CDR1 GTSNPN and CDR2 SVGIG (reference sequence). V dropped 5 bases and J dropped 6; count of bases not matched to a gene: 3. The length of the CDR3 is 13 residues. Written as DNA, the CDR3 is TGTGCCTGGTTTAGCGGGGGGGTCAATGAGCAGTTCTTC. It yields the protein CAWFSGGVNEQFF.

This clone has only one observation. This chain uses TRBV18 with TRBJ1-3, with 10 positions matching TRBD1. Germline CDR1 KGHSH, CDR2 LQKENI. Trimming removed 1 base from V and 0 bases from J; junction bases left unmatched: 9. This CDR3 spans 19 amino acids. CDR3: CASSPLSGQGTYSGNTIYF. CDR3 coding DNA: TGTGCCAGCTCACCACTCTCGGGACAGGGGACCTACTCTGGAAACACCATATATTTT.

The chain couples TRBV2 to TRBJ1-5, with TRBD1 matching over 8 bases. V was clipped by 7 bases and J by 6 bases; unmatched bases: 11. Germline CDR1 reads SNHLY; CDR2 reads FYNNEI. CDR3 length: 15 residues. For the CDR3, the DNA is TGTGCCAGCACCGAATTTACAGGGGGGGGTCAGCCCCAGCATTTT. Translated, it gives CASTEFTGGGQPQHF.